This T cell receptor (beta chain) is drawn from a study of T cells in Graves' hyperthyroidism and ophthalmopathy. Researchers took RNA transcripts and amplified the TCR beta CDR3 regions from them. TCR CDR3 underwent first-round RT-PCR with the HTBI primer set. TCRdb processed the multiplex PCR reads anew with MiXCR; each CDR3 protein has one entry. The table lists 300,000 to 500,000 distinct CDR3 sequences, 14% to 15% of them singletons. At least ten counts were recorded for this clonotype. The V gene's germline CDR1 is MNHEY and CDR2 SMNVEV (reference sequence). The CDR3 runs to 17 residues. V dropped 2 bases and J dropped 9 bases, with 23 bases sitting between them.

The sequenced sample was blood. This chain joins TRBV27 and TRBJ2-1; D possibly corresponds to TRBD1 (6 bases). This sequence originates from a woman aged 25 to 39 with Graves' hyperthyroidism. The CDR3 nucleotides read TGTGCCAGCAGTTTAGGCCAAGGGACATCCTTTGGCGGTGAGCAGTTCTTC. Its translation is CASSLGQGTSFGGEQFF.